This section outlines one T cell receptor (beta chain) sequence together with its context. This entry comes from a study of blood T cell repertoires in COVID-19. TCRdb's copy holds only in-frame clones and misses some; the assay was immunoSEQ multiplex PCR. The sample records about 55,000 clones, about four fifths being singletons. The CDR3 runs 13 residues. The junction had 3 bases not matched to a gene; V was cut back by 2 bases and J by 6 bases. In germline, CDR1 is KGHSH, CDR2 LQKENI. The chain couples TRBV18 to TRBJ2-7; 8 bases are a match to TRBD1. This receptor was taken from a woman aged 55-70 years with acute or convalescent COVID-19. Material: peripheral blood. Here the CDR3 DNA reads TGTGCCAGCTCACCAGGGACAGGCATCGAGCAGTACTTC. Translation: CASSPGTGIEQYF.